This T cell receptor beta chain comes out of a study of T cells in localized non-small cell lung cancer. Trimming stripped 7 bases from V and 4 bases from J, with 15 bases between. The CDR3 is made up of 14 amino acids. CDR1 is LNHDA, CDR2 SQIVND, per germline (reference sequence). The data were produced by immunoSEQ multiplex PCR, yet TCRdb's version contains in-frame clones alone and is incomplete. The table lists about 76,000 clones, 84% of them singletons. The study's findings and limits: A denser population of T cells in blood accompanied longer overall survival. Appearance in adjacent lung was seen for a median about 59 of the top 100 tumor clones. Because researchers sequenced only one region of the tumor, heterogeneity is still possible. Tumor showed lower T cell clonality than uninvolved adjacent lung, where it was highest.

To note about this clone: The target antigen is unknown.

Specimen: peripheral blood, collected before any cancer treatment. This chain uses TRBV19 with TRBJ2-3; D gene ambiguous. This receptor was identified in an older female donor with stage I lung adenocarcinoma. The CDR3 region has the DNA TGTGCCAGTAAGCCCCGTACACAGTCAGATACGCAGTATTTT. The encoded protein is CASKPRTQSDTQYF. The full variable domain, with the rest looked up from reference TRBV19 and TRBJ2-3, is DGGITQSPKYLFRKEGQNVTLSCEQNLNHDAMYWYRQDPGQGLRLIYYSQIVNDFQKGDIAEGYSVSREKKESFPLTVTSAQKNPTAFYLCASKPRTQSDTQYFGPGTRLTVL.